The 30 T cell receptor beta chains listed next were all sequenced from one sample in a study of blood T cell repertoires in COVID-19. Profiled with immunoSEQ multiplex PCR; TCRdb holds only in-frame clones, not every one. The sample has 30,000 to 35,000 clones, 81% seen once. The sequenced sample consisted of peripheral blood. These receptors came from a man aged 70-80 years with COVID-19, enrolled during active disease.

Only a few counts were recorded for this clone. The gene calls are TRBV19 and TRBJ1-5, with TRBD1 matching over 9 bases. Per the germline V gene, CDR1 is LNHDA and CDR2 is SQIVND (reference sequence). J gave up 3 bases and V 7 bases, and 10 bases lay outside the gene matches. The CDR3 runs to 16 residues. CDR3 sequence: CASTKRGTGNNQPQHF. In DNA, the CDR3 is TGTGCCAGTACGAAAAGGGGGACAGGGAACAATCAGCCCCAGCATTTT. Drawing the rest from reference TRBV19 and TRBJ1-5, the complete variable domain is DGGITQSPKYLFRKEGQNVTLSCEQNLNHDAMYWYRQDPGQGLRLIYYSQIVNDFQKGDIAEGYSVSREKKESFPLTVTSAQKNPTAFYLCASTKRGTGNNQPQHFGDGTRLSIL.

The genes are TRBV4-2 and TRBJ1-2; 8 nucleotides match TRBD1. V trimming: 6 bases; J trimming: 2 bases; junction bases outside the gene matches: 11. The CDR3 has 16 residues. Germline loops: CDR1 LGHNA, CDR2 YNFKEQ. DNA for the CDR3: TGTGCCAGCAGTCCCCCATCCGGGACAGGAAACTATGGCTACACCTTC. This encodes CASSPPSGTGNYGYTF.

The CDR3 protein is CASSADSGTDGYTF. CDR3 nucleotides: TGCGCCAGCAGCGCTGACTCCGGGACAGATGGCTACACCTTC. This rearrangement joins TRBV5-1 to TRBJ1-2, with 7 bases fitting TRBD1. This CDR3 has 14 amino acids. Looked up from germline, CDR1 is SGHRS and CDR2 is YFSETQ. V lost 4 bases, J lost 6 bases, and 9 bases stayed unmatched.

The chain is built from TRBV28 and TRBJ1-2; a weak D match, TRBD1 (5 bases). Germline-derived CDR1 and CDR2 are MDHEN and SYDVKM. The V and J ends lost 4 bases and 6 bases respectively, with 15 bases between them. The CDR3 consists of 14 residues. CDR3 in DNA: TGTGCCAGCAGTTCCCCCGGGGGGGTCGATGGCTACACCTTC. It translates to CASSSPGGVDGYTF.

This chain connects TRBV19 to TRBJ2-2; D uncertain. The germline CDR1 and CDR2 sequences are LNHDA and SQIVND (reference sequence). CDR3 length: 15 residues. V was cut by 4 bases and J by 0 bases, with 9 bases left in between. CDR3 sequence: CASSSLPANTGELFF. In DNA form, the CDR3 reads TGTGCCAGTAGTAGTCTACCCGCGAACACCGGGGAGCTGTTTTTT.

The chain has TRBV28 and TRBJ1-5, with D perhaps matching TRBD1 (6 bases). Germline V lookup: CDR1 MDHEN, CDR2 SYDVKM. Trimming cost V 6 bases and J 0 bases, with 12 bases left between them. This CDR3 region has 15 residues. This chain's CDR3 is CASSQPGDSNQPQHF. The CDR3 coding sequence is TGTGCCAGCAGCCAACCAGGGGATAGCAATCAGCCCCAGCATTTT.

The chain joins TRBV11-3 to TRBJ1-1; D not resolved. Germline V gene lookup returns CDR1 SGHNT and CDR2 YENEEA. The V and J ends lost 5 bases and 4 bases respectively, with 11 bases between them. CDR3 length: 13 residues. The CDR3 nucleotides are TGTGCCAGCAGCGTCACTGCGGGCACTGAAGCTTTCTTT. Protein sequence: CASSVTAGTEAFF.

This chain uses TRBV19 with TRBJ2-1; 8 bases align to TRBD2. CDR1 and CDR2 (germline): LNHDA, SQIVND (reference sequence). The CDR3 totals 17 residues. V shed 5 bases and J 2 bases; nucleotides not matched to a gene: 11. The chain's CDR3 is CASSLITGTRPYNEQFF. CDR3 in DNA: TGTGCCAGTAGTCTGATAACCGGGACTAGACCCTACAATGAGCAGTTCTTC.

The rearrangement joins TRBV6-2 or TRBV6-3 to TRBJ1-4; unclear D gene. The CDR3 length is 14 residues. V was cut by 4 bases and J by 2 bases, with 8 bases left in between. Germline V gives CDR1 MNHEY, CDR2 SVGEGT. In DNA form, the CDR3 reads TGTGCCAGCAGTTGGAGGAAGACTAATGAAAAACTGTTTTTT. This gives the protein CASSWRKTNEKLFF.

The chain recombines TRBV12-3 or TRBV12-4 with TRBJ1-5; D possibly corresponds to TRBD1 (5 bases). CDR3 length: 13 amino acids. V lost 6 bases, J lost 6 bases, and 12 bases lay in between. The CDR3 reads CASRRGKSQPQHF. CDR3 sequence (DNA): TGTGCCAGCAGGCGGGGGAAAAGTCAGCCCCAGCATTTT.

The V call is TRBV5-1, the J call TRBJ2-7, with 7 bases fitting TRBD2. Germline V CDR1 and CDR2: SGHRS, YFSETQ. The V segment lost 7 bases and the J segment 4 bases; nucleotides outside the gene matches: 8. The CDR3 totals 13 residues. In nucleotides, the CDR3 is TGCGCCAGCGGTCGGGGGGATGAGTACGAGCAGTACTTC. This codes for CASGRGDEYEQYF.

This sequence joins TRBV4-2 and TRBJ1-2; a possible D gene is TRBD1 (5 bases). V was clipped by 3 bases and J by 5 bases, with 13 bases between them. Looked up from germline, CDR1 is LGHNA and CDR2 is YNFKEQ. The CDR3 contains 14 residues. In DNA, the CDR3 is TGTGCCAGCAGCCAGAAGGTCCAGGGTTATGGCTACACCTTC. Translated, it gives CASSQKVQGYGYTF.

The chain is built from TRBV11-2 and TRBJ2-7; TRBD2 agrees at 12 bases. The CDR3 covers 18 residues. Germline V CDR1 and CDR2: SGHAT, FQNNGV. J gave up 2 bases and V 4 bases, and 12 bases lay outside the gene matches. CDR3 amino acids: CASSSLRTSGMFPYEQYF. DNA of the CDR3: TGTGCCAGCAGCTCACTCAGGACTAGCGGGATGTTCCCCTACGAGCAGTACTTC.

The chain carries TRBV5-1 and TRBJ1-1; D remains unclear. Germline-derived CDR1 and CDR2 are SGHRS and YFSETQ. The CDR3 has 15 residues. Deletions cut 0 bases from V and 1 base from J, with 10 bases between. The CDR3 DNA follows: TGCGCCAGCAGCTTGGTGGAGGGATCGAACACTGAAGCTTTCTTT. This encodes CASSLVEGSNTEAFF.

This sequence joins TRBV9 and TRBJ2-3; 12 nucleotides match TRBD2. The trim removed 3 bases at V and 0 bases at J, leaving 2 bases unmatched. Germline CDR1 is SGDLS and CDR2 is YYNGEE. This CDR3 is 16 amino acids long. The CDR3 DNA follows: TGTGCCAGCAGCGCCCTAGCGGGAGGGAGCACAGATACGCAGTATTTT. It is translated as CASSALAGGSTDTQYF.

The chain couples TRBV16 to TRBJ2-7; 8 bases line up with TRBD2. Germline values: CDR1 KGHSY, CDR2 FQNENV. This CDR3 comprises 18 residues. J lost 2 bases, V lost 4 bases, and 16 bases had no gene match. The CDR3: CASSPSRAGGGTAYEQYF. For the CDR3, the DNA is TGTGCCAGCAGCCCTAGTCGGGCGGGAGGAGGAACGGCCTACGAGCAGTACTTC.

The gene calls are TRBV7-9 and TRBJ2-5; D gene uncertain. Germline V gene lookup returns CDR1 SEHNR and CDR2 FQNEAQ (reference sequence). Trimming took off 5 bases at V and 2 bases at J, with 3 bases between the two ends. The CDR3 is 11 amino acids. The CDR3 DNA is TGTGCCAGCAGCCTACAAGAGACCCAGTACTTC. This codes for CASSLQETQYF.

The chain recombines TRBV30 with TRBJ1-1; D is ambiguous. The V and J ends lost 6 bases and 2 bases respectively, with 19 bases between them. The CDR3 totals 15 residues. Germline-derived CDR1 and CDR2 are GTSNPN and SVGIG (reference sequence). The CDR3 protein is CACDITVLTNTEAFF. CDR3 DNA: TGTGCCTGCGATATCACAGTCCTAACAAACACTGAAGCTTTCTTT.

This clone has only one observation. This chain joins TRBV28 and TRBJ2-7, with 9 positions matching TRBD1. The CDR3 totals 14 residues. Germline-derived CDR1 and CDR2 are MDHEN and SYDVKM. V lost 4 bases, J lost 4 bases, and 5 bases stayed unmatched. CDR3 bases: TGTGCCAGCAGTTCCCCGGGACAGGGTTACGAGCAGTACTTC. Residues: CASSSPGQGYEQYF.

The V gene is TRBV9, the J gene TRBJ1-3; 7 bases align to TRBD1. CDR1 SGDLS and CDR2 YYNGEE come from the germline V gene. Trimming cost V 0 bases and J 4 bases; bases outside gene matches: 1. The CDR3 runs to 14 residues. CDR3 nucleotide sequence: TGTGCCAGCAGCGTAGAGGGGGCCGGAAACACCATATATTTT. Translating gives CASSVEGAGNTIYF.

The chain joins TRBV7-2 to TRBJ2-2, with 11 bases aligning to TRBD1. This CDR3 has 15 amino acids. The germline V gene encodes CDR1 SGHTA and CDR2 FQGNSA. The trim removed 5 bases at V and 5 bases at J, leaving 4 bases unmatched. The CDR3, as DNA: TGTGCCAGCAGCCCCGGGACAGGGGGAACCGGGGAGCTGTTTTTT. Translating gives CASSPGTGGTGELFF. The full variable domain, its missing parts supplied by reference TRBV7-2 and TRBJ2-2, is GAGVSQSPSNKVTEKGKDVELRCDPISGHTALYWYRQSLGQGLEFLIYFQGNSAPDKSGLPSDRFSAERTGGSVSTLTIQRTQQEDSAVYLCASSPGTGGTGELFFGEGSRLTVL.

The chain combines TRBV11-2 with TRBJ1-1, with D maybe TRBD1 (5 bases). Germline V gene data show CDR1 as SGHAT and CDR2 as FQNNGV. The CDR3 is 14 amino acids. V lost 7 bases and J 5 bases, leaving 17 bases between the germline ends. CDR3 protein: CASTAGPLRTEAFF. CDR3 DNA sequence: TGTGCCAGCACCGCGGGACCCCTTAGGACTGAAGCTTTCTTT.

The chain has TRBV5-5 and TRBJ2-3; 7 nucleotides agree with TRBD2. The V gene's germline CDR1 is SGHKS and CDR2 YYEKEE (reference sequence). With 6 bases clipped from V and 2 bases from J, the junction kept 6 bases outside the gene matches. The CDR3 is made up of 14 amino acids. Written as DNA, the CDR3 is TGTGCCAGCAACCCGGGGGGAACCACAGATACGCAGTATTTT. Protein sequence: CASNPGGTTDTQYF.

The CDR3 DNA reads as TGTGCCAGCAGCTTAGACAGATTCTACGAGCAGTACTTC. Translated, it gives CASSLDRFYEQYF. The rearrangement uses TRBV7-2 and TRBJ2-7; D remains unclear. This CDR3 is built from 13 residues. Trimming removed 1 base at V and 3 bases at J, with 7 bases between. Germline values: CDR1 SGHTA, CDR2 FQGNSA.

This chain links TRBV19 with TRBJ2-1; 10 bases agree with TRBD1. The CDR3 runs to 14 residues. Germline V gene lookup returns CDR1 LNHDA and CDR2 SQIVND (reference sequence). After removal of 4 bases from V and 7 bases from J, the junction contained 4 bases not matched to a gene. The CDR3 sequence is CASSRDRGSNEQFF. DNA for the CDR3: TGTGCCAGTAGTAGGGACAGGGGCTCAAATGAGCAGTTCTTC.

A remark on this clone: One end of the junction is discordant with germline, which a read error may explain. The V gene is TRBV7-2, the J gene TRBJ1-5; D remains unclear. This CDR3 is 13 amino acids long. Germline V CDR1 and CDR2: SGHTA, FQGNSA. CDR3 residues: CASSLGAAQSQHF. In DNA, the CDR3 is TGTGCCAGCAGCTTAGGGGCTGCTCAGTCCCAGCATTTT.

The V gene is TRBV29-1, the J gene TRBJ2-3; tentatively, D is TRBD1 (6 bases). Deletions cut 7 bases from V and 7 bases from J, with 21 bases between. This CDR3 region has 14 residues. Germline V lookup: CDR1 SQVTM, CDR2 ANQGSEA. For the CDR3, the DNA is TGCAGCGCTGGACAGTTTAGTCCCGAAAATACGCAGTATTTT. Protein product: CSAGQFSPENTQYF.

J is TRBJ2-1 and V is TRBV30, with D uncertain. This CDR3 is built from 15 residues. V gave up 3 bases and J gave up 0 bases, with 12 bases separating them. CDR1 GTSNPN and CDR2 SVGIG come from the germline V gene (reference sequence). Here the CDR3 DNA reads TGTGCCTGGAGCCATGTCTCGAGCTCCTACAATGAGCAGTTCTTC. Translated, it gives CAWSHVSSSYNEQFF.

CDR3 in DNA: TGTGCCAGCGTCCTCAGGGGGTTTGGTGAAAAACTGTTTTTT. Translated: CASVLRGFGEKLFF. The rearrangement links TRBV2 to TRBJ1-4; 7 bases fit TRBD1. This CDR3 spans 14 amino acids. Germline V gives CDR1 SNHLY, CDR2 FYNNEI. After removal of 8 bases from V and 7 bases from J, the junction contained 10 bases not matched to a gene.

The chain is built from TRBV18 and TRBJ1-4; 9 positions match TRBD1. CDR3 size: 16 residues. With V trimmed by 0 bases and J by 6 bases, 5 bases remained unmatched. Germline assignment: CDR1 KGHSH and CDR2 LQKENI. The DNA of the CDR3 is TGTGCCAGCTCACCACCGGGACAGGGTTTTTATGAAAAACTGTTTTTT. The encoded protein is CASSPPGQGFYEKLFF.